This TCR beta chain was recorded in a study of Ad26.COV2.S vaccination and SARS-CoV-2 variants. Looking at the study overall: By the intramuscular route, Ad26.COV2.S was given once, or twice 56 days apart. Study-wide points: Quantification of TCR breadth and depth may have yielded underestimates of total T cell responses. Comparability of non-spike TCR breadth was observed across vaccine and placebo recipients.

A word on this clone: Its antigen is still unknown.

The data were produced by immunoSEQ multiplex PCR, yet TCRdb's version contains in-frame clones alone and is incomplete. The repertoire holds approximately 340,000 clones, with about 88% as singletons. The V gene's germline CDR1 is SGHRS and CDR2 YFSETQ. With 4 bases removed from V and 1 base from J, the gap between germline ends came to 9 bases. CDR3 length: 14 residues. Treatment defined: about 20 received Ad26.COV2.S at low or high dose, single or two shots; roughly five received placebo; per-sample allocation not given. After the first vaccine or placebo injection, samples were drawn on day 63. Based in Boston, the donor was an adult of 18-55 years.

This sequence originates from a person aged 18 to 65 who received the Ad26.COV2.S COVID-19 vaccine or a placebo. The chain joins TRBV5-1 to TRBJ2-1; D ambiguous. This material consisted of peripheral blood, taken in a trial of Ad26.COV2.S vaccine versus placebo. The CDR3 DNA follows: TGCGCCAGCAGCCCCCCGGAATCCTACAATGAGCAGTTCTTC. It encodes CASSPPESYNEQFF.